A selection of T cell receptor beta chains follows, all from one sample in a study of blood T cell repertoires in COVID-19. Libraries were prepared by immunoSEQ multiplex PCR; TCRdb keeps only in-frame clonotypes and omits some of them. The sample carries roughly 170,000 clones, roughly nine tenths recorded once. The sample consisted of peripheral blood. The receptors originated from a man between 65 and 79 years old with active or convalescent COVID-19. The CDR3 runs from the conserved cysteine through the conserved F or W. D genes are given only for firm matches. The size of a clone is reported for some rows only, either as once, few or many, or as a class for expanded clones.

v_call	d_call	cdr3_length	clone_size	j_call	cdr3_nt	cdr3_aa
TRBV7-9	NA	16	NA	TRBJ2-2	TGTGCCAGCAGTCCGAAACCAGGGACTCTCACCGGGGAGCTGTTTTTT	CASSPKPGTLTGELFF
TRBV9	NA	14	NA	TRBJ1-1	TGTGCCAGCAGCGTATCGGCAGGGTCCACTGAAGCTTTCTTT	CASSVSAGSTEAFF
TRBV24-1	TRBD2	19	NA	TRBJ2-2	TGTGCCACCAGTGACACCCGACTAGCGGGGGAAACCCACACCGGGGAGCTGTTTTTT	CATSDTRLAGETHTGELFF
TRBV10-1	TRBD2	16	NA	TRBJ2-3	TGCGCCAGCAGTGAGTCACCAAGCGGGGGGGCAGATACGCAGTATTTT	CASSESPSGGADTQYF
TRBV28	NA	14	NA	TRBJ1-1	TGTGCCAGCAGCCCCGGGGGTGGGAGGACTGAAGCTTTCTTT	CASSPGGGRTEAFF
TRBV24-1	TRBD2	16	once	TRBJ2-1	TGTGCCACCAGTGATTTGGCAGCGGGAGGGTACAATGAGCAGTTCTTC	CATSDLAAGGYNEQFF
TRBV4-3	NA	14	NA	TRBJ1-2	TGCGCCAGCAGCCCTCAAGGGGCAGGCTATGGCTACACCTTC	CASSPQGAGYGYTF
TRBV2	NA	14	NA	TRBJ1-1	TGTGCCAGCAGGAGACAGACCATCGGCACTGAAGCTTTCTTT	CASRRQTIGTEAFF
TRBV11-1	TRBD2	14	NA	TRBJ2-3	TGTGCCAGCAGCTTAACTAGCGGGAGGGCCCGTCCGTATTTT	CASSLTSGRARPYF
TRBV11-3	TRBD1	14	NA	TRBJ2-1	TGTGCCAGCAGCTTAGGCTGGACAGGGGATGAGCAGTTCTTC	CASSLGWTGDEQFF
TRBV19	TRBD1	13	NA	TRBJ1-1	TGTGCCAGTTATACAGGGGGGAGCACTGAAGCTTTCTTT	CASYTGGSTEAFF
TRBV29-1	NA	11	NA	TRBJ2-3	TGCAGCGCCCCACTCCCAGATACGCAGTATTTT	CSAPLPDTQYF
TRBV5-1	TRBD1	14	NA	TRBJ2-5	TGCGCCAGCAGCATGGGACAGACCCACGAGACCCAGTACTTC	CASSMGQTHETQYF
TRBV18	TRBD2	14	NA	TRBJ2-1	TGTGCCAGCGCAGAGGGGACTAGCGGGAATGAGCAGTTCTTC	CASAEGTSGNEQFF
TRBV5-5	TRBD1	15	NA	TRBJ2-2	TGTGCCAGCAGGCCGGACAGGGTTTCGACCGGGGAGCTGTTTTTT	CASRPDRVSTGELFF
TRBV12-3/TRBV12-4	NA	13	NA	TRBJ1-2	TGTGCCAGCAGTTTAAGGACAGCCTATGGCTACACCTTC	CASSLRTAYGYTF
TRBV10-3	NA	13	NA	TRBJ1-1	TGTGCCACTCACGGACTGGTGAACACTGAAGCTTTCTTT	CATHGLVNTEAFF
TRBV7-3	TRBD1	13	NA	TRBJ1-2	TGTGCCAGCAGCAAAAAACAGGGGGATGGCTACACCTTC	CASSKKQGDGYTF
TRBV19	NA	16	NA	TRBJ1-3	TGTGCCAGTAGTATAGCAGGGGCTTACTCTGGAAACACCATATATTTT	CASSIAGAYSGNTIYF
TRBV10-3	TRBD1	14	NA	TRBJ1-2	TGTGCCATCAGCAAAGACAGGGTAGACTATGGCTACACCTTC	CAISKDRVDYGYTF
TRBV5-1	NA	15	NA	TRBJ1-2	TGCGCCAGCAGCCAAGGACTGCGCCATAACTATGGCTACACCTTC	CASSQGLRHNYGYTF
TRBV7-2	TRBD2	16	once	TRBJ2-5	TGTGCCAGCAGCAGCCGACTAGCGGGGGGGCGAGAGACCCAGTACTTC	CASSSRLAGGRETQYF
TRBV6-2/TRBV6-3	TRBD1	15	once	TRBJ2-7	TGTGCCAGCAGTCGACCCGGGACAGAGGCCTACGAGCAGTACTTC	CASSRPGTEAYEQYF
TRBV4-3	NA	14	once	TRBJ2-7	TGCGCCAGCAGCCAGGAACCTACAGGTCTCGAGCAGTACTTC	CASSQEPTGLEQYF
TRBV5-4	NA	15	NA	TRBJ1-6	TGTGCCAGCAGCCATCCGGGATTTAACGATTCACCCCTCCACTTT	CASSHPGFNDSPLHF
TRBV6-5	NA	13	NA	TRBJ1-2	TGTGCCAGCAGTCAACAGGGATTCAAGGGCTACACCTTC	CASSQQGFKGYTF
TRBV11-2	TRBD1	13	NA	TRBJ1-2	TGTGCCAGCAGCTTAACTACAGGGGGAGGCTACACCTTC	CASSLTTGGGYTF
TRBV18	NA	14	many	TRBJ1-1	TGTGCCAGCTCACCAGCAGGGTTGGACACTGAAGCTTTCTTT	CASSPAGLDTEAFF
TRBV9	NA	15	NA	TRBJ1-6	TGTGCCAGCAGCGTAGAGGGCAGGGCAGATTCACCCCTCCACTTT	CASSVEGRADSPLHF
TRBV19	NA	14	NA	TRBJ1-5	TGTGCCAGTAGTATTGGACGGGGTGGGGAGCCCCAGCATTTT	CASSIGRGGEPQHF
TRBV9	NA	14	NA	TRBJ1-1	TGTGCCAGCAGCCCAGACCGGGGGAGTACTGAAGCTTTCTTT	CASSPDRGSTEAFF
TRBV7-8	NA	15	NA	TRBJ1-2	TGTGCCAGCAGCTTAGAAGCAGGTTCAAGGAGGGGCTACACCTTC	CASSLEAGSRRGYTF
TRBV10-3	TRBD1	15	NA	TRBJ2-7	TGTGCCATCAGTGAACAGGACAGGGGGGCTTACGAGCAGTACTTC	CAISEQDRGAYEQYF
TRBV6-2/TRBV6-3	NA	14	NA	TRBJ1-5	TGTGCCAGCAGTTACGTCACAATTAATCAGCCCCAGCATTTT	CASSYVTINQPQHF
TRBV2	NA	13	NA	TRBJ2-1	TGTGCCAGCAGGGAGAACAGGTACAATGAGCAGTTCTTC	CASRENRYNEQFF
TRBV14	TRBD1	17	once	TRBJ1-2	TGTGCCAGCAGCCAAGTACATCGGACAGGAAATAACTATGGCTACACCTTC	CASSQVHRTGNNYGYTF
TRBV6-2/TRBV6-3	TRBD1	16	NA	TRBJ1-4	TGTGCCAGCAGTTACCCCACCGGGACAGGGGGCTGGAAACTGTTTTTT	CASSYPTGTGGWKLFF
TRBV27	NA	13	NA	TRBJ1-5	TGTGCCAGCAGTTTGAGGGAGAATCAGCCCCAGCATTTT	CASSLRENQPQHF
TRBV2	TRBD1	15	NA	TRBJ2-3	TGTGCCAGCAGTGGGGCAGGGGGTTATGAGGGGACGCAGTATTTT	CASSGAGGYEGTQYF
TRBV6-5	TRBD1	15	NA	TRBJ1-3	TGTGCCAGCAGTTACTGGGGGACAGGGGGAAACACCATATATTTT	CASSYWGTGGNTIYF
TRBV18	NA	14	NA	TRBJ1-4	TGTGCCAGCTCACCAAGGGCAGGGCCTGAAAAACTGTTTTTT	CASSPRAGPEKLFF
TRBV6-1	TRBD1	17	few	TRBJ2-7	TGTGCCAGCAGTGTCGGGACAGGGGGCTTCCTCACCTACGAGCAGTACTTC	CASSVGTGGFLTYEQYF
TRBV2	NA	15	NA	TRBJ1-6	TGTGCCAGCTGCACGGAGGGGCCATACAATTCACCCCTCCACTTT	CASCTEGPYNSPLHF
TRBV19	TRBD1	15	NA	TRBJ2-3	TGTGCCAGTCAGTACAGGACAGGGGGCACAGATACGCAGTATTTT	CASQYRTGGTDTQYF
TRBV5-8	TRBD1	17	NA	TRBJ2-7	TGTGCCAGCAGCTCCCCCCCGGGACAGGGCTCCTCCTACGAGCAGTACTTC	CASSSPPGQGSSYEQYF
TRBV2	TRBD2	15	NA	TRBJ2-1	TGTGCCAGCACCAGACTAGCGGGAGGGCCGGGTGAGCAGTTCTTC	CASTRLAGGPGEQFF
TRBV18	TRBD1	16	NA	TRBJ2-3	TGTGCCAGCTCACCACCGGGGACAGGGTTTTCAGATACGCAGTATTTT	CASSPPGTGFSDTQYF
TRBV2	NA	17	NA	TRBJ1-5	TGTGCCAGCAGTGAGGAGTCAGTTGTTTATAGCAATCAGCCCCAGCATTTT	CASSEESVVYSNQPQHF
TRBV18	TRBD1	14	NA	TRBJ2-3	TGTGCCAGCTCACCACCGCCCAGGGGGGATACGCAGTATTTT	CASSPPPRGDTQYF
TRBV30	NA	14	NA	TRBJ1-3	TGTGCCTGGAGTCGCGGGGGGACTGGAAACACCATATATTTT	CAWSRGGTGNTIYF
TRBV6-2/TRBV6-3	NA	15	once	TRBJ1-5	TGTGCCAGCAGCCGCCCAGGAGGATTAGAGCAGCCCCAGCATTTT	CASSRPGGLEQPQHF
TRBV29-1	NA	12	NA	TRBJ2-3	TGCAGCGTTGAAGATCTTTCTGATACGCAGTATTTT	CSVEDLSDTQYF
TRBV30	TRBD2	15	NA	TRBJ2-3	TGTGCCTGGAGCGGGAAGCGGGGGACCACAGATACGCAGTATTTT	CAWSGKRGTTDTQYF
TRBV6-2/TRBV6-3	NA	17	NA	TRBJ2-7	TGTGCCAGCAGTTACCCCAGACTCAGGGGAAGCTCCTACGAGCAGTACTTC	CASSYPRLRGSSYEQYF
TRBV5-1	NA	15	NA	TRBJ2-1	TGCGCCAGCAGCCTCGACACGCGGGGAAATAATGAGCAGTTCTTC	CASSLDTRGNNEQFF
TRBV6-5	TRBD1	13	NA	TRBJ1-1	TGTGCCAGCAGTAGGGGACAGCCGTATGAAGCTTTCTTT	CASSRGQPYEAFF
TRBV4-1	NA	13	NA	TRBJ2-7	TGCGCCAGCAGCCAAGAATACAGGGAGAAGCAGTACTTC	CASSQEYREKQYF
TRBV2	TRBD1	15	NA	TRBJ2-7	TGTGCCAGCATTGGGAGAGGGACAGGGCCCTACGAGCAGTACTTC	CASIGRGTGPYEQYF
TRBV2	NA	11	few	TRBJ1-1	TGTGCCAGCAGAAATCAGGGCCCAGTTGTCTTT	CASRNQGPVVF
TRBV28	TRBD1	13	NA	TRBJ2-7	TGTGCCAGCAGAGGACAGGGGGCGCGCGAGCAGTACTTC	CASRGQGAREQYF